Shown below are 7 T cell receptor beta chains from a single sample sequenced in a study of shared clonotypes between healthy human individuals. The naive CD8 population came from CD45RO-negative cells selected for CCR7, without terminally differentiated effector memory CD45RA+ cells. Clones were read by immunoSEQ multiplex PCR, and TCRdb kept only the in-frame ones, dropping some. The profile shows around 1.9 million clones, just over 90% of them singletons. Input material: naive CD8+ T cells from PBMCs. Receptor source: a man aged 18 to 29 in good health. Some clones in this sample may be carry-over from other donors' samples.

CDR3 bases: TGTGCCAGCAGTTTATTTCTAGCGAGATCACTTAACACAGATACGCAGTATTTT. Translated: CASSLFLARSLNTDTQYF. This chain links TRBV28 with TRBJ2-3; tentatively, D is TRBD2 (6 bases). V dropped 1 base and J dropped 2 bases, with 19 bases sitting between them. The CDR3 is 18 amino acids. CDR1 and CDR2 from the germline V gene are MDHEN and SYDVKM.

J is TRBJ2-1 and V is TRBV10-2; 9 positions match TRBD2. Trimming cost V 6 bases and J 10 bases; bases outside gene matches: 1. This CDR3 is built from 11 residues. Germline assignment: CDR1 WSHSY and CDR2 SAAADI. The DNA of the CDR3 is TGCGCCAGCAGAACTAGCGGGGAGCAGTTCTTC. This translates into CASRTSGEQFF.

This chain links TRBV19 with TRBJ2-1, with a possible D match to TRBD1 (5 bases). Germline CDR1 is LNHDA and CDR2 is SQIVND (reference sequence). CDR3 length equals 14 residues. The V gene lost 5 bases and the J gene lost 4 bases, with 12 bases spanning the gap. Written as DNA, the CDR3 is TGTGCCAGTAGTTGGCAGGGCGCGTACAATGAGCAGTTCTTC. Its translation is CASSWQGAYNEQFF.

This sequence joins TRBV5-1 and TRBJ1-2; no reliable D call. This CDR3 is built from 14 residues. V lost 1 base and J lost 2, with 9 bases in between. Germline-derived CDR1 and CDR2 are SGHRS and YFSETQ. The CDR3 protein is CASSLYGPNYGYTF. Written as DNA, the CDR3 is TGCGCCAGCAGCTTGTACGGGCCCAACTATGGCTACACCTTC.

V gene TRBV5-4 combines with J gene TRBJ1-3, with unresolved D. The CDR3 runs 16 residues. Trimming took off 0 bases at V and 0 bases at J, with 10 bases between the two ends. Per germline, CDR1 SGHNT and CDR2 YYREEE (reference sequence). CDR3 nucleotides: TGTGCCAGCAGCTTGGGCCCGGTCGCCTCTGGAAACACCATATATTTT. Its translation is CASSLGPVASGNTIYF.

The V call is TRBV7-2, the J call TRBJ2-3, with 10 bases matching TRBD2. The germline V gene has CDR1 SGHTA and CDR2 FQGNSA. The length of the CDR3 is 15 residues. V trimming: 6 bases; J trimming: 6 bases; junction bases outside the gene matches: 9. The CDR3 sequence: CASSSTSGKSDTQYF. The CDR3, as DNA: TGTGCCAGCAGTAGCACTAGCGGGAAGTCCGATACGCAGTATTTT.

This clone was observed once. The chain has TRBV23-1 and TRBJ2-5; maybe TRBD1 (5 bases). TRBV23-1 is designated an ORF whose function remains uncertain. The V and J ends lost 4 bases and 7 bases respectively, with 13 bases between them. There are 13 residues in the CDR3. The chain's CDR3 is CASSLKGARTQYF. Here the CDR3 DNA reads TGCGCCAGCAGTCTGAAAGGGGCAAGGACCCAGTACTTC.